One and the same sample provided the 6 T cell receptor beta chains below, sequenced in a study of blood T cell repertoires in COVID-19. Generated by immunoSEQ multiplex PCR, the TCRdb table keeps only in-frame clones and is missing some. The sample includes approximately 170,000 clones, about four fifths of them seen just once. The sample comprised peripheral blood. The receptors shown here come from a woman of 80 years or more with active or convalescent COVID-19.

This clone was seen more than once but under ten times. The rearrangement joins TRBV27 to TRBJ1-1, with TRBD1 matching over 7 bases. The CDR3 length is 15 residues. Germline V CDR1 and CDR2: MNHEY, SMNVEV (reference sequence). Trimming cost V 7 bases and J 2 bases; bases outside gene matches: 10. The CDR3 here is CASTPLGQTNTEAFF. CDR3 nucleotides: TGTGCCAGCACCCCCTTGGGACAGACCAACACTGAAGCTTTCTTT.

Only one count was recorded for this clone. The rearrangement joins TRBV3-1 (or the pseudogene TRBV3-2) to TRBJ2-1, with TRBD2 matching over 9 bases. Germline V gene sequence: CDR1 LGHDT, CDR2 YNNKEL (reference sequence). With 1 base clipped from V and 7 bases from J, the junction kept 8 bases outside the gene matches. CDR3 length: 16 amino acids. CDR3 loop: CASSQGPGLASNEQFF. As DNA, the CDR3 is TGTGCCAGCAGCCAAGGCCCGGGACTAGCTTCTAATGAGCAGTTCTTC.

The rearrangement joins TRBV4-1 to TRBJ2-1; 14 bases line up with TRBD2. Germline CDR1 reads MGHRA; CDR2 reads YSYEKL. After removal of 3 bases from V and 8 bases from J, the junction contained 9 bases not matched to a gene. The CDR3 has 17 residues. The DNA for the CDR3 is TGCGCCAGCAGCCAGAGCTCGGGACTAGCGGGAGCGGATGAGCAGTTCTTC. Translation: CASSQSSGLAGADEQFF.

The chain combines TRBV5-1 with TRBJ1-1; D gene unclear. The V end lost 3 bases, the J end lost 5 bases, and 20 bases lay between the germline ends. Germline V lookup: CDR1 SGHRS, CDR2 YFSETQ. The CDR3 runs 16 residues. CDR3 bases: TGCGCCAGCAGCTCATCCCCCCAACCCGAGGGAACTGAAGCTTTCTTT. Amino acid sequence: CASSSSPQPEGTEAFF.

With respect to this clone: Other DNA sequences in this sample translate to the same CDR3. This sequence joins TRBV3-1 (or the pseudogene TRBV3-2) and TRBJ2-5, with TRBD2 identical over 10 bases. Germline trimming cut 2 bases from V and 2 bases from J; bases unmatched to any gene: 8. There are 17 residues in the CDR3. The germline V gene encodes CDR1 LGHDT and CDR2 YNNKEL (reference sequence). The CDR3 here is CASSQYGSGRAQETQYF. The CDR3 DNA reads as TGTGCCAGCAGCCAATACGGCAGCGGGAGGGCGCAAGAGACCCAGTACTTC.

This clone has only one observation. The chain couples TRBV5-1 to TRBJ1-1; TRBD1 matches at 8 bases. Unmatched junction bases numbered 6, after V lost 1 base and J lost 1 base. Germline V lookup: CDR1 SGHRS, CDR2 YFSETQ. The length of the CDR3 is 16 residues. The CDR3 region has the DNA TGCGCCAGCAGCTTGAGACCCACAGGGGGGAACACTGAAGCTTTCTTT. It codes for CASSLRPTGGNTEAFF.